Listed here are 5 T cell receptor beta chains from one sample, sequenced in a study of blood T cell repertoires in COVID-19. Sequenced by immunoSEQ multiplex PCR; TCRdb stores in-frame clones only, minus some. The repertoire includes about 480,000 clones, roughly nine tenths of them detected once, and approximately 0.9% sits in the top ten. Sequences were obtained from peripheral blood. These receptor sequences come from a man younger than 30 with COVID-19, enrolled during active disease.

DNA of the CDR3: TGTGCCAGCAGCTTAGTCGAGGCACCAACTAACTATGGCTACACCTTC. Its translation is CASSLVEAPTNYGYTF. J is TRBJ1-2 and V is TRBV7-8; D unresolved. V shed 1 base and J shed 0 bases, with 12 bases lying between them. This CDR3 region has 16 residues. Looked up from germline, CDR1 is SGHVS and CDR2 is FQNEAQ.

The J gene is TRBJ2-1, the V gene TRBV4-1; D is perhaps TRBD1 (5 bases). Trimming took off 2 bases at V and 9 bases at J, with 14 bases between the two ends. This CDR3 has 14 residues. The germline CDR1 and CDR2 sequences are MGHRA and YSYEKL. The CDR3 protein is CASSQLGRVPEQFF. The CDR3 DNA reads as TGCGCCAGCAGCCAACTAGGCAGGGTCCCTGAGCAGTTCTTC.

This clone occurred once. This chain connects TRBV11-3 to TRBJ1-1; 9 bases are shared with TRBD1. The CDR3 consists of 12 residues. Germline V gene sequence: CDR1 SGHNT, CDR2 YENEEA. The V gene end was trimmed by 5 bases and the J gene end by 7 bases; junction bases not matched to a gene: 2. CDR3 DNA sequence: TGTGCCAGCAGCCAGGGACAGGGTGAAGCTTTCTTT. Amino acids: CASSQGQGEAFF.

The chain joins TRBV7-2 to TRBJ1-6, with D unresolved. Trimming stripped 4 bases from V and 4 bases from J, with 14 bases between. Per germline, CDR1 SGHTA and CDR2 FQGNSA. The CDR3 has 16 residues. The CDR3 nucleotides are TGTGCCAGCAGCTCCCAGATTGCCCGTTATAATTCACCCCTCCACTTT. Protein sequence: CASSSQIARYNSPLHF.

V is TRBV2 and J is TRBJ2-3, with a weak D call TRBD2 (6 bases). CDR3 length: 14 amino acids. Germline CDR1 reads SNHLY; CDR2 reads FYNNEI. Trimming pared 8 bases from V and 3 bases from J, leaving 15 bases between. CDR3 sequence reads: CASVRLVSTDTQYF. CDR3 bases: TGTGCCAGCGTTCGACTAGTTAGTACAGATACGCAGTATTTT.